Presented here are 14 T cell receptor beta chains from one specimen sequenced in a study of blood T cell repertoires in COVID-19. Produced via immunoSEQ multiplex PCR; TCRdb's table is partial and in-frame only. This repertoire shows over 150,000 clones, about nine tenths found once; its top ten account for under 5%. Material for sequencing was peripheral blood. These receptors were obtained from a woman aged 60 to 75 who had recovered from COVID-19.

This chain joins TRBV18 and TRBJ2-1, with 11 bases lining up with TRBD2. Germline CDR1 KGHSH, CDR2 LQKENI. With 0 bases clipped from V and 3 bases from J, the junction kept 7 bases outside the gene matches. The CDR3 consists of 18 residues. The CDR3 loop is CASSPPIASGGLYNEQFF. CDR3 bases: TGTGCCAGCTCACCACCTATCGCTAGCGGGGGGCTCTACAATGAGCAGTTCTTC.

The chain joins TRBV6-5 to TRBJ2-7, with 7 bases identical to TRBD1. CDR1 and CDR2 from the germline V gene are MNHEY and SVGAGI. There are 15 residues in the CDR3. Trimming removed 4 bases from V and 4 bases from J; junction bases left unmatched: 10. Here the CDR3 reads CASSLMTGKGYEQYF. The CDR3 DNA follows: TGTGCCAGCAGTTTGATGACAGGGAAGGGGTACGAGCAGTACTTC.

This clone was seen a single time. The chain links TRBV2 to TRBJ1-1, with D tentatively TRBD1 (5 bases). CDR1 is SNHLY, CDR2 FYNNEI, per germline. Trimming cost V 4 bases and J 0 bases, with 9 bases left between them. This CDR3 region has 14 residues. CDR3: CASSVQGLNTEAFF. In DNA, the CDR3 is TGTGCCAGCAGTGTTCAGGGTTTGAACACTGAAGCTTTCTTT.

The rearrangement uses TRBV28 and TRBJ1-1; 8 bases fit TRBD1. Trimming at V came to 5 bases and at J to 10 bases, leaving 9 bases not matched to a gene. Germline values: CDR1 MDHEN, CDR2 SYDVKM. The CDR3 spans 13 residues. DNA for the CDR3: TGTGCCAGCAGTCTCCCGATTGGACAGGGAGCTTTCTTT. Translating it yields CASSLPIGQGAFF. Variable domain in full (rest from reference TRBV28 and TRBJ1-1): DVKVTQSSRYLVKRTGEKVFLECVQDMDHENMFWYRQDPGLGLRLIYFSYDVKMKEKGDIPEGYSVSREKKERFSLILESASTNQTSMYLCASSLPIGQGAFFGQGTRLTVV.

This clone occurred once. The V call is TRBV2, the J call TRBJ2-3; a weak D match, TRBD2 (6 bases). Trimming took off 6 bases at V and 4 bases at J, with 11 bases between the two ends. Looked up from germline, CDR1 is SNHLY and CDR2 is FYNNEI. CDR3 size: 13 residues. The CDR3 DNA sequence: TGTGCCAGCAGCCGGGACTTGCCAGATACGCAGTATTTT. Its protein is CASSRDLPDTQYF.

The chain uses TRBV7-9 and TRBJ2-5, with 8 bases aligning to TRBD2. The CDR3 has 11 amino acids. Trimming at V came to 6 bases and at J to 9 bases, leaving 3 bases not matched to a gene. Germline lookup yields CDR1 SEHNR and CDR2 FQNEAQ (reference sequence). The CDR3 nucleotides read TGTGCCAGCAGTCTCGGGGGGGCCCAGTACTTC. It encodes CASSLGGAQYF.

CDR3 nucleotide sequence: TGTGCCAGCAGTTTAGACGGGGGGGCCGCCACAGATACGCAGTATTTT. Translating gives CASSLDGGAATDTQYF. The gene calls are TRBV28 and TRBJ2-3; 8 nucleotides line up with TRBD2. After removal of 2 bases from V and 2 bases from J, the junction contained 6 bases not matched to a gene. Germline V gene data show CDR1 as MDHEN and CDR2 as SYDVKM. The CDR3 is 16 residues long.

The chain joins TRBV15 to TRBJ2-1, with TRBD2 identical over 12 bases. The CDR3 length is 14 residues. V was pared by 4 bases and J by 8 bases, with 3 bases of the junction left unmatched. Germline values: CDR1 LNHNV, CDR2 YYDKDF (reference sequence). The CDR3 DNA follows: TGTGCCACCAGCAACCCTAGCGGGGGGGATGAGCAGTTCTTC. Protein product: CATSNPSGGDEQFF. The full variable domain, rest sourced from reference TRBV15 and TRBJ2-1, is DAMVIQNPRYQVTQFGKPVTLSCSQTLNHNVMYWYQQKSSQAPKLLFHYYDKDFNNEADTPDNFQSRRPNTSFCFLDIRSPGLGDTAMYLCATSNPSGGDEQFFGPGTRLTVL.

The rearrangement uses TRBV6-1 and TRBJ1-2; D is uncertain. The CDR3 sequence is 13 residues long. Trimming took 1 base from V and 8 from J, leaving 11 bases between them. Germline V gene sequence: CDR1 MNHNS, CDR2 SASEGT. CDR3 coding DNA: TGTGCCAGCAGTGAAGGACTCAGAGGGGGCTACACCTTC. Protein sequence: CASSEGLRGGYTF.

The V and J genes are TRBV28 and TRBJ1-3, with D possibly being TRBD1 (6 bases). Trimming removed 4 bases from V and 11 bases from J, with 21 bases in between. The CDR3 contains 15 residues. Germline CDR1 is MDHEN and CDR2 is SYDVKM. The CDR3 coding sequence is TGTGCCAGCAGTTCAATAGACAGGCCACGTATCCCCATATATTTT. Amino acid sequence: CASSSIDRPRIPIYF. The complete variable domain, with remaining parts taken from reference TRBV28 and TRBJ1-3, reads DVKVTQSSRYLVKRTGEKVFLECVQDMDHENMFWYRQDPGLGLRLIYFSYDVKMKEKGDIPEGYSVSREKKERFSLILESASTNQTSMYLCASSSIDRPRIPIYFGEGSWLTVV.

CDR3 nucleotide sequence: TGCGCCAGCAGCTTGTTAATCCGTTCAGATACGCAGTATTTT. Translation gives CASSLLIRSDTQYF. This rearrangement joins TRBV5-1 to TRBJ2-3; D remains ambiguous. Germline V CDR1 and CDR2: SGHRS, YFSETQ. The CDR3 has 14 residues. Trimming took off 1 base at V and 4 bases at J, with 10 bases between the two ends.

The chain links TRBV24-1 to TRBJ1-5; D unresolved. CDR3 size: 12 residues. Germline-derived CDR1 and CDR2 are KGHDR and SFDVKD. Trimming shortened V by 3 bases and J by 4 bases, and 3 bases separated the two germline ends. The CDR3 sequence: CATSDPNQPQHF. The DNA for the CDR3 is TGTGCCACCAGTGATCCTAATCAGCCCCAGCATTTT.

The chain uses TRBV2 and TRBJ2-2; D ambiguous. The CDR3 sequence is 14 residues long. V dropped 4 bases and J dropped 5 bases, with 11 bases sitting between them. Germline V gene data show CDR1 as SNHLY and CDR2 as FYNNEI. The CDR3 reads CASSGRERTGELFF. The CDR3, as DNA: TGTGCCAGCAGTGGCCGAGAGAGGACCGGGGAGCTGTTTTTT.

The J gene is TRBJ1-3, the V gene TRBV7-2, with D hard to call. The germline V and J ends were trimmed by 6 bases and 9 bases, with 12 bases remaining between them. Germline V lookup: CDR1 SGHTA, CDR2 FQGNSA. The CDR3 consists of 12 residues. The CDR3, as DNA: TGTGCCAGCAGTCACCTAGAAGGCACCATATATTTT. It codes for CASSHLEGTIYF.